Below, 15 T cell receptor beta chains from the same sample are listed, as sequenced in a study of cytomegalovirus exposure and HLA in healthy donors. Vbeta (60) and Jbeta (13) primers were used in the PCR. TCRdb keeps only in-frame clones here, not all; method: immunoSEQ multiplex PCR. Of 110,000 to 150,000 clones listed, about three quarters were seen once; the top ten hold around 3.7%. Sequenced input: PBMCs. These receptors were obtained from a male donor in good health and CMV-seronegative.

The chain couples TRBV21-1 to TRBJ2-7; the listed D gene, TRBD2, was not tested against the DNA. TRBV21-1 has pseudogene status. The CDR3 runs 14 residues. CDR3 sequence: CASSSRRGSYEQYF. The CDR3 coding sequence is TGTGCCAGCAGCTCCAGGCGGGGCTCCTACGAGCAGTACTTC.

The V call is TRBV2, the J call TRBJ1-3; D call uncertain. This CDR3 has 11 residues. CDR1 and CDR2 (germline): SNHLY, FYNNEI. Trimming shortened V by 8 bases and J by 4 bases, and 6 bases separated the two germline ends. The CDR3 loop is CASSSGNTIYF. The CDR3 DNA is TGTGCCAGCTCGTCGGGAAACACCATATATTTT.

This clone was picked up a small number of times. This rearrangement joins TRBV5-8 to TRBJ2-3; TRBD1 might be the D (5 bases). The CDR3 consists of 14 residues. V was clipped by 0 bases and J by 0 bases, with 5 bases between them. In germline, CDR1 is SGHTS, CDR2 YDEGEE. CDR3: CASSLGQSTDTQYF. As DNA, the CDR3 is TGTGCCAGCAGCTTGGGACAGAGCACAGATACGCAGTATTTT. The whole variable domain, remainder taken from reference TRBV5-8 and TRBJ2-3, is EAGVTQSPTHLIKTRGQQATLRCSPISGHTSVYWYQQALGLGLQFLLWYDEGEERNRGNFPPRFSGRQFPNYSSELNVNALELEDSALYLCASSLGQSTDTQYFGPGTRLTVL.

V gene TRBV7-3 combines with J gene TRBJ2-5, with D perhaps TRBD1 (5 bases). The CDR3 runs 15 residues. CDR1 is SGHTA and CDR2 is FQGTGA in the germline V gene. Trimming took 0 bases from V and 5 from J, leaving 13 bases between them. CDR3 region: CASSLTQGKAETQYF. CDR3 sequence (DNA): TGTGCCAGCAGCTTAACCCAGGGCAAGGCGGAGACCCAGTACTTC. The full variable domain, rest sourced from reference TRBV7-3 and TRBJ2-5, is GAGVSQTPSNKVTEKGKYVELRCDPISGHTALYWYRQSLGQGPEFLIYFQGTGAADDSGLPNDRFFAVRPEGSVSTLKIQRTERGDSAVYLCASSLTQGKAETQYFGPGTRLLVL.

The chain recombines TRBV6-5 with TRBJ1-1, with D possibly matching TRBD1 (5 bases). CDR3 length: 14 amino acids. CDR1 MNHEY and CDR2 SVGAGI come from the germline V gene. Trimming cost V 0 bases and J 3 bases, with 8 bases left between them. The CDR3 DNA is TGTGCCAGCAGTTACTCGGGGGGGGACACTGAAGCTTTCTTT. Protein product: CASSYSGGDTEAFF.

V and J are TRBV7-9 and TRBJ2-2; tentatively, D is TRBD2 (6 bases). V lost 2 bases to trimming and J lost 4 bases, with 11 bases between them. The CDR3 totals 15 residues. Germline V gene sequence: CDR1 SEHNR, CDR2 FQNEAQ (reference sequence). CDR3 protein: CASSLPGVITGELFF. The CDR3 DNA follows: TGTGCCAGCAGCTTACCGGGGGTAATCACCGGGGAGCTGTTTTTT.

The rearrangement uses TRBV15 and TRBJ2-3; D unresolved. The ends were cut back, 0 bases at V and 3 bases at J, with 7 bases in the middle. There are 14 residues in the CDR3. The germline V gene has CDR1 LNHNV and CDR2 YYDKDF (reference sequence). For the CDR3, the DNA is TGTGCCACCAGCAGAGACGGCAGGACAGATACGCAGTATTTT. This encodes CATSRDGRTDTQYF.

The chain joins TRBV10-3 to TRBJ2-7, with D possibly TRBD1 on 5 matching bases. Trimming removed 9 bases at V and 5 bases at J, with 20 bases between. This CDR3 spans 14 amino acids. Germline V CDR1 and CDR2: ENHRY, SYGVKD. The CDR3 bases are TGTGCCATTCAGGCTACTCCCCAAGGGGACGAGCAGTACTTC. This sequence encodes CAIQATPQGDEQYF.

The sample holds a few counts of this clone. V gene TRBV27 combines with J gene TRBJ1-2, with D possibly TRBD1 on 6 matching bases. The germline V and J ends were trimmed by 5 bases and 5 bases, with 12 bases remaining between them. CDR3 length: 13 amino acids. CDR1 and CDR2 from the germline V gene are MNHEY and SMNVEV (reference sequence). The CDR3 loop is CASSRQGTYGYTF. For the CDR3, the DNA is TGTGCCAGCAGTCGCCAGGGGACATATGGCTACACCTTC.

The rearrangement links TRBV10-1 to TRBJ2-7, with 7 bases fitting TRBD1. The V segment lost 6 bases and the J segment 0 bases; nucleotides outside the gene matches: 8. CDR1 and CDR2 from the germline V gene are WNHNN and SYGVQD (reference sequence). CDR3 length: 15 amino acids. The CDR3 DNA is TGCGCCAGCAGACCAACAGGGGAGAGCTCCTACGAGCAGTACTTC. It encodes CASRPTGESSYEQYF.

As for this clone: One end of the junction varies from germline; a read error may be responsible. The CDR3: CASSQTSGSTDTQYF. The DNA for the CDR3 is TGTGCTAGCAGCCAGACTAGCGGGAGCACAGATACGCAGTATTTT. The chain carries TRBV7-7 and TRBJ2-3, with 10 bases matching TRBD2. The CDR3 is made up of 15 amino acids. Germline V lookup: CDR1 SSHAT, CDR2 FNYEAQ (reference sequence).

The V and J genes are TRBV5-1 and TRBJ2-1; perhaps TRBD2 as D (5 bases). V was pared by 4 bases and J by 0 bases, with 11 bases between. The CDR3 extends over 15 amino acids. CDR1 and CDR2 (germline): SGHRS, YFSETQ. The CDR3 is CASSPMGSSYNEQFF. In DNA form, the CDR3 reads TGCGCCAGCAGCCCCATGGGGAGCTCCTACAATGAGCAGTTCTTC.

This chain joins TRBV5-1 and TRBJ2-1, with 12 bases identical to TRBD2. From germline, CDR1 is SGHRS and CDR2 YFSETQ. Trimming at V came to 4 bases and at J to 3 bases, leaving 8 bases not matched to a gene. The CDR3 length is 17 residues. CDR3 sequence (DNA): TGCGCCAGCAGCCCTGCGGCTAGCGGGGGGGTCTACAATGAGCAGTTCTTC. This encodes CASSPAASGGVYNEQFF.

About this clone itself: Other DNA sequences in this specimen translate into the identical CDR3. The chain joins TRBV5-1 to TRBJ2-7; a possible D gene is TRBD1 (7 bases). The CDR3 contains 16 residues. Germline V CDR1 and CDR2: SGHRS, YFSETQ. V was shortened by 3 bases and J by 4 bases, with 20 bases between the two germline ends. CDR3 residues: CASSSQGGLGSYEQYF. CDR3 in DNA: TGCGCCAGCAGCTCCCAGGGGGGTCTCGGCTCTTACGAGCAGTACTTC.

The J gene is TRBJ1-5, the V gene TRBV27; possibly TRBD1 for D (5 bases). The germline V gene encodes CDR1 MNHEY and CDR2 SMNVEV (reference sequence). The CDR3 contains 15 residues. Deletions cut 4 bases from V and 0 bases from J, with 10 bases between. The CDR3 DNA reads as TGTGCCAGCAGTTCAGCAGGGTTTAGCAATCAGCCCCAGCATTTT. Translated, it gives CASSSAGFSNQPQHF.